This T cell receptor beta chain emerged from a study of patients and donors after allogeneic stem cell transplantation. Trimming left V 5 bases short and J 6 bases short, with 19 bases between. The CDR3 runs to 16 residues. The germline gives CDR1 SEHNR, CDR2 FQNEAQ (reference sequence). TCRdb reprocessed the RT-PCR reads via MiXCR and lists one record per CDR3 protein. This table has 900,000 to 1,000,000 distinct CDR3 sequences, about 20% appearing once. Sequencing input: blood, either unsorted or a sorted T cell fraction (not recorded which). This rearrangement joins TRBV7-9 to TRBJ2-2; D may be TRBD1 (6 bases). This TCR was sampled from a human donor who was either an allogeneic HSCT recipient or a stem cell or donor lymphocyte infusion donor (not recorded which). It is not recorded whose cells these are; they may come from a transplant donor. CDR3: CASSVQGTRGSGELFF. The CDR3 DNA follows: TGTGCCAGCAGCGTCCAGGGGACGCGCGGTTCCGGGGAGCTGTTTTTT.